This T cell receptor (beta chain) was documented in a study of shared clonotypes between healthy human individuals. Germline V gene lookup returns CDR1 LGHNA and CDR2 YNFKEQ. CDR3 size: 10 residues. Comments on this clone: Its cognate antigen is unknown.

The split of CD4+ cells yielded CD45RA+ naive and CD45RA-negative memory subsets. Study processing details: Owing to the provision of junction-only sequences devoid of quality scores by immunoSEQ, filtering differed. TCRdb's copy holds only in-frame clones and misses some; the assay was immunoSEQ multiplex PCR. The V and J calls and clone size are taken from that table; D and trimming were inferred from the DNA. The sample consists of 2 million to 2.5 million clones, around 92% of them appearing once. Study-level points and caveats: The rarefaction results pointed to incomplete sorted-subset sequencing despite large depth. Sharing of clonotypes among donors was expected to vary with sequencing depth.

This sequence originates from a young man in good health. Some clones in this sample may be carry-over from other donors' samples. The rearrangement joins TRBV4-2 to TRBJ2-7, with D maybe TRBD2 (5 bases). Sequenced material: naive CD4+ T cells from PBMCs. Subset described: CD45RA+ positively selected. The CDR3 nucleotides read TGTGGGGGAGTACCCTACGAGCAGTACTTC. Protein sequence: CGGVPYEQYF.